The rows below give T cell receptor beta chains drawn from one sample of a study of T cells in Graves' hyperthyroidism and ophthalmopathy. One entry per CDR3 protein, called by TCRdb with MiXCR from the multiplex PCR reads. This table holds 250,000 to 350,000 distinct CDR3 sequences, over 15% found once. Sequenced: blood. The receptors here all came from an older woman with Graves' ophthalmopathy. CDR3s include the opening cysteine and the closing phenylalanine or tryptophan. Each record gives: clone size, V gene, J gene, D gene, CDR3 DNA, CDR3 protein. A D gene is named only where the DNA matches it firmly. Size is omitted from some rows. Given values are once, few, many or a class for expanded clones.

many	TRBV6-1	TRBJ1-1	.	TGTGCCAGCAGTGAGTACCGGGACTCGGCTTTCTTT	CASSEYRDSAFF
many	TRBV11-1	TRBJ2-2	.	TGTGCCAGCAGACCGAACACCGGGGAGCTGTTTTTT	CASRPNTGELFF
few	TRBV4-1	TRBJ2-5	TRBD2	TGCGCCAGCAGCCGCCGGGCTAGCGGGAGCCGGGAGGAGACCCAGTACTTC	CASSRRASGSREETQYF
few	TRBV10-1	TRBJ1-2	.	TGCGCCAGCAGTGATGCAGGGTTGGGACCTACCAGTGGCTACACCTTC	CASSDAGLGPTSGYTF
many	TRBV28	TRBJ1-2	TRBD1	TGTGCCAGCAAACTTTTGGACAGGGGCCTCCCCCTAAACTATGGCTACACCTTC	CASKLLDRGLPLNYGYTF
many	TRBV5-1	TRBJ2-7	TRBD1	TGCGCCAGCAGAAGTGGGACAGGGGGCTACGAGCAGTACTTC	CASRSGTGGYEQYF
few	TRBV29-1	TRBJ2-1	TRBD1	TGCAGCGTCTCGGGGGACAGGGGATACAATGAGCAGTTCTTC	CSVSGDRGYNEQFF
.	TRBV5-1	TRBJ2-1	TRBD1	TGCGCCAGCAGCACGGGACAGGGCAATGAGCAGTTCTTC	CASSTGQGNEQFF
many	TRBV11-2	TRBJ2-2	.	TGTGCCAGCAGCTTAGGACTCGGGGAGCTGTTTTTT	CASSLGLGELFF
.	TRBV2	TRBJ1-4	.	TGTGCCAGCTCGCGCTCAACAGGCTATGAAAAACTGTTTTTT	CASSRSTGYEKLFF
.	TRBV4-3	TRBJ1-1	.	TGCGCCAGCAGCCAAGACGGGGAGGGTACTGAAGCTTTCTTT	CASSQDGEGTEAFF
.	TRBV30	TRBJ2-3	.	TGTGCCTGGCGGGACGGGACGAGGAGGGCAGATACGCAGTATTTT	CAWRDGTRRADTQYF
.	TRBV28	TRBJ2-1	TRBD2	TGTGCCAGCAGTTCCCGACTAGCGGGAGGCTCCTACAATGAGCAGTTCTTC	CASSSRLAGGSYNEQFF